The 29 T cell receptor beta chains presented below share a single source sample, sequenced in a study of beta chain features in type 1 diabetes. Findings of the study overall: In all four CD4+ subsets, TCRB CDR3 length was significantly, moderately reduced in type 1 diabetes.

These receptors' antigens are unknown. cDNA synthesis used the whole RNA isolate, giving expressed TCRB sequences. Measured with immunoSEQ multiplex PCR; TCRdb has only the in-frame clones, and not every one. Of 600,000 to 700,000 clones listed, around an eighth are singletons. Sequenced sample: naive CD4+ T cells from blood. The source is a man aged 25-45 years with type 1 diabetes.

This clone was detected a few times. The V gene is TRBV4-2, the J gene TRBJ1-2, with 12 bases matching TRBD1. The J segment lost 6 bases and the V segment lost 3 bases, leaving 5 bases of the junction unmatched. The germline V gene encodes CDR1 LGHNA and CDR2 YNFKEQ. This CDR3 has 15 residues. CDR3 residues: CASSQGQGAKDGYTF. The CDR3, as DNA: TGTGCCAGCAGCCAGGGACAGGGGGCTAAGGATGGCTACACCTTC.

This clone has a handful of counts. The rearrangement uses TRBV7-9 and TRBJ2-3, with D possibly matching TRBD2 (5 bases). The CDR3 runs 14 residues. Germline values: CDR1 SEHNR, CDR2 FQNEAQ (reference sequence). Trimming shortened V by 0 bases and J by 6 bases, and 10 bases separated the two germline ends. CDR3 loop: CASSLARDIDTQYF. The CDR3 bases are TGTGCCAGCAGCTTAGCGAGGGATATCGATACGCAGTATTTT.

This clone was seen more than once but under ten times. This chain uses TRBV5-1 with TRBJ1-5; D remains unclear. Germline values: CDR1 SGHRS, CDR2 YFSETQ. The CDR3 contains 13 residues. Between the trimmed V and J ends, which lost 2 bases and 7 bases, there was a span of 10 bases. The CDR3 here is CASSFAAGQPQHF. The CDR3 DNA sequence: TGCGCCAGCAGCTTCGCAGCGGGGCAGCCCCAGCATTTT.

The J gene is TRBJ2-1, the V gene TRBV30; D gene uncertain. Trimming left V 0 bases short and J 11 bases short, with 5 bases between. The germline CDR1 and CDR2 sequences are GTSNPN and SVGIG (reference sequence). The CDR3 has 10 residues. The CDR3 protein is CAWSVQQQFF. CDR3 sequence (DNA): TGTGCCTGGAGTGTACAACAGCAGTTCTTC.

This clone was seen only a few times. The genes are TRBV7-9 and TRBJ2-6, with D possibly matching TRBD1 (6 bases). Between the trimmed V and J ends, which lost 4 bases and 0 bases, there was a span of 16 bases. This CDR3 spans 18 amino acids. Germline V lookup: CDR1 SEHNR, CDR2 FQNEAQ (reference sequence). CDR3 nucleotide sequence: TGTGCCAGCAGCTCGCAGGGGACCCCTCTCTCTGGGGCCAACGTCCTGACTTTC. Translating gives CASSSQGTPLSGANVLTF.

The V and J genes are TRBV28 and TRBJ2-1; 12 nucleotides align to TRBD2. The CDR3 covers 14 residues. The germline V gene encodes CDR1 MDHEN and CDR2 SYDVKM. Unmatched junction bases numbered 7, after V lost 8 bases and J lost 8 bases. The CDR3 protein is CASLLAGGPHEQFF. In DNA form, the CDR3 reads TGTGCCAGCCTTCTAGCGGGGGGGCCCCATGAGCAGTTCTTC.

The chain is built from TRBV5-4 and TRBJ2-1; no firm D call. Germline values: CDR1 SGHNT, CDR2 YYREEE (reference sequence). The CDR3 runs 18 residues. Trimming left V 2 bases short and J 8 bases short, with 26 bases between. CDR3 loop: CASSFLNARVSWLDEQFF. The CDR3 DNA sequence: TGTGCCAGCAGCTTTCTAAACGCTCGTGTTTCTTGGCTGGATGAGCAGTTCTTC.

This clone appeared a few times. V gene TRBV19 combines with J gene TRBJ2-1; D call uncertain. The germline V gene has CDR1 LNHDA and CDR2 SQIVND (reference sequence). CDR3 length: 15 amino acids. V gave up 3 bases and J gave up 7 bases, with 16 bases separating them. The CDR3 nucleotides are TGTGCCAGTAGTATGGTACCCAGTCGAGGTAATGAGCAGTTCTTC. Its translation is CASSMVPSRGNEQFF.

The CDR3 loop reads CASSSWTSGGPVETQYF. Here the CDR3 DNA reads TGTGCCAGCAGTTCCTGGACTAGCGGGGGGCCGGTGGAGACCCAGTACTTC. The chain couples TRBV27 to TRBJ2-5; 14 nucleotides line up with TRBD2. The CDR3 runs 17 residues. V lost 4 bases to trimming and J lost 5 bases; unmatched junction nucleotides: 9. Germline V gene data show CDR1 as MNHEY and CDR2 as SMNVEV (reference sequence).

This clone was seen only a few times. The chain employs TRBV7-9 and TRBJ1-1; no reliable D call. Germline V gene data show CDR1 as SEHNR and CDR2 as FQNEAQ (reference sequence). Trimming shortened V by 1 base and J by 9 bases, and 15 bases separated the two germline ends. This CDR3 is built from 14 residues. The CDR3 loop reads CASSLGEGGHQAFF. Here the CDR3 DNA reads TGTGCCAGCAGCTTAGGGGAGGGAGGGCACCAAGCTTTCTTT.

The rearrangement links TRBV4-2 to TRBJ2-3, with TRBD1 identical over 8 bases. The germline CDR1 and CDR2 sequences are LGHNA and YNFKEQ. The CDR3 runs 16 residues. V was clipped by 4 bases and J by 0 bases; unmatched bases: 6. The CDR3, as DNA: TGTGCCAGCAGCCGCAACCGGGACAGGAGCACAGATACGCAGTATTTT. It translates to CASSRNRDRSTDTQYF.

The DNA for the CDR3 is TGTGCCAGCAGTTTAAGTCAGGGAATCTACGAGACCCAGTACTTC. Protein sequence: CASSLSQGIYETQYF. The chain uses TRBV27 and TRBJ2-5; D is perhaps TRBD1 (5 bases). From germline, CDR1 is MNHEY and CDR2 SMNVEV (reference sequence). V was shortened by 2 bases and J by 5 bases, with 15 bases between the two germline ends. The CDR3 has 15 residues.

This clone was seen a handful of times. The chain recombines TRBV6-5 with TRBJ1-6; no firm D call. Germline V gene sequence: CDR1 MNHEY, CDR2 SVGAGI. V lost 3 bases, J lost 7 bases, and 10 bases lay in between. This CDR3 is built from 14 residues. CDR3 bases: TGTGCCAGCAGTTATTACCGCCAAAATTCACCCCTCCACTTT. This codes for CASSYYRQNSPLHF.

The V gene is TRBV29-1, the J gene TRBJ1-2; 8 bases are shared with TRBD1. The ends lost 7 bases at V and 4 bases at J; junction bases unmatched: 8. This CDR3 region has 13 residues. From germline, CDR1 is SQVTM and CDR2 ANQGSEA. CDR3 sequence: CSGGSGQAYGYTF. CDR3 nucleotides: TGCAGCGGAGGATCGGGACAGGCCTATGGCTACACCTTC.

This clone was observed a handful of times. The chain couples TRBV7-8 to TRBJ1-2; 8 bases agree with TRBD1. This CDR3 region has 14 residues. The germline gives CDR1 SGHVS, CDR2 FQNEAQ. V lost 5 bases to trimming and J lost 10 bases; unmatched junction nucleotides: 12. The CDR3 region is CASSLRQGSAAYTF. The CDR3 nucleotides read TGTGCCAGCAGCCTAAGACAGGGGTCAGCCGCCTACACCTTC.

This clone occurred a few times. The chain links TRBV4-2 to TRBJ2-3; tentative D call: TRBD2 (5 bases). Trimming left V 0 bases short and J 0 bases short, with 10 bases between. Per germline, CDR1 LGHNA and CDR2 YNFKEQ. The CDR3 has 16 amino acids. This CDR3 is CASSQEDYVSTDTQYF. The CDR3 bases are TGTGCCAGCAGCCAAGAAGACTACGTTAGCACAGATACGCAGTATTTT.

A few counts support this clone. The J gene is TRBJ1-4, the V gene TRBV29-1; no definite D call. The CDR3 length is 14 residues. V was cut by 0 bases and J by 8 bases, with 13 bases left in between. Germline V CDR1 and CDR2: SQVTM, ANQGSEA. The CDR3 DNA follows: TGCAGCGTTGAAGACAGCCAAAAGGCGGAAAAACTGTTTTTT. This gives the protein CSVEDSQKAEKLFF.

There are a few counts of this clone. The chain is built from TRBV2 and TRBJ2-2, with 7 bases lining up with TRBD2. The trim removed 8 bases at V and 0 bases at J, leaving 6 bases unmatched. In germline, CDR1 is SNHLY, CDR2 FYNNEI. The CDR3 has 15 amino acids. The CDR3 is CASGRETPNTGELFF. The CDR3 DNA is TGTGCCAGCGGGAGGGAGACACCGAACACCGGGGAGCTGTTTTTT.

This clone came up once. The V call is TRBV11-3, the J call TRBJ2-2; D may be TRBD2 (5 bases). V shed 4 bases and J shed 3 bases, with 27 bases lying between them. The CDR3 totals 20 residues. Germline CDR1 and CDR2: SGHNT and YENEEA. Here the CDR3 DNA reads TGTGCCAGCAGCTCGGGGATCTTCCCCCAATTCGTTTGGGACACCGGGGAGCTGTTTTTT. As protein: CASSSGIFPQFVWDTGELFF.

This clone was seen a handful of times. Other DNA sequences from this sample encode an identical CDR3 as well. J is TRBJ2-5 and V is TRBV4-3, with TRBD1 matching over 9 bases. V gave up 1 base and J gave up 0 bases; unmatched junction bases: 0. This CDR3 has 15 residues. Germline CDR1 is LGHNA and CDR2 is YSLEER. This chain's CDR3 is CASSQGDRDQETQYF. In nucleotides, the CDR3 is TGCGCCAGCAGCCAAGGGGACAGGGACCAAGAGACCCAGTACTTC.

This clone was detected a few times. The chain recombines TRBV10-3 with TRBJ1-6; D unresolved. Germline CDR1 reads ENHRY; CDR2 reads SYGVKD. The CDR3 has 14 amino acids. V was clipped by 3 bases and J by 14 bases, with 17 bases between them. CDR3 residues: CAISDSIALNTLHF. The CDR3 bases are TGTGCCATCAGTGACAGCATAGCTTTGAACACCCTCCACTTT.

As regards this clone: Other DNA sequences in this specimen translate into the identical CDR3. J is TRBJ2-3 and V is TRBV7-9; D gene unclear. From germline, CDR1 is SEHNR and CDR2 FQNEAQ (reference sequence). V lost 2 bases and J lost 1, with 7 bases in between. CDR3 size: 14 residues. The CDR3 region has the DNA TGTGCCAGCAGCTTACGTACGGGCACAGATACGCAGTATTTT. It yields the protein CASSLRTGTDTQYF. Drawing the rest from reference TRBV7-9 and TRBJ2-3, the complete variable domain is DTGVSQNPRHKITKRGQNVTFRCDPISEHNRLYWYRQTLGQGPEFLTYFQNEAQLEKSRLLSDRFSAERPKGSFSTLEIQRTEQGDSAMYLCASSLRTGTDTQYFGPGTRLTVL.

About this clone itself: This CDR3 is also generated by other DNA sequences in the sample. V is TRBV6-5 and J is TRBJ2-3; tentatively, D is TRBD1 (5 bases). Per the germline V gene, CDR1 is MNHEY and CDR2 is SVGAGI. This CDR3 region has 13 residues. Trimming removed 0 bases at V and 4 bases at J, with 5 bases between. CDR3 in DNA: TGTGCCAGCAGTTACTCAGGGGCAGATACGCAGTATTTT. It codes for CASSYSGADTQYF.

This chain connects TRBV4-2 to TRBJ2-7; no firm D call. The V and J ends lost 0 bases and 6 bases respectively, with 15 bases between them. The CDR3 is made up of 15 amino acids. Germline assignment: CDR1 LGHNA and CDR2 YNFKEQ. As DNA, the CDR3 is TGTGCCAGCAGCCAAGATCTAGGTAGCTCTGGCGAGCAGTACTTC. This gives the protein CASSQDLGSSGEQYF.

This chain joins TRBV5-1 and TRBJ2-6; D is unclear. V was trimmed by 2 bases and J by 4 bases, leaving 10 bases between them. The CDR3 contains 15 residues. Germline V lookup: CDR1 SGHRS, CDR2 YFSETQ. CDR3 DNA: TGCGCCAGCAGCTTTTGGGCGCCAGGGGCCAACGTCCTGACTTTC. Residues: CASSFWAPGANVLTF. The full variable domain, with the rest looked up from reference TRBV5-1 and TRBJ2-6, is KAGVTQTPRYLIKTRGQQVTLSCSPISGHRSVSWYQQTPGQGLQFLFEYFSETQRNKGNFPGRFSGRQFSNSRSEMNVSTLELGDSALYLCASSFWAPGANVLTFGAGSRLTVL.

The rearrangement links TRBV4-3 to TRBJ1-6; D is unclear. Trimming took 0 bases from V and 5 from J, leaving 8 bases between them. The CDR3 is 15 amino acids. Germline CDR1 reads LGHNA; CDR2 reads YSLEER. CDR3 sequence (DNA): TGCGCCAGCAGCCAAGATTGGCAGCATAATTCACCCCTCCACTTT. Translating it yields CASSQDWQHNSPLHF.

This chain links TRBV28 with TRBJ2-3, with TRBD2 matching 8 bases. V lost 2 bases to trimming and J lost 9 bases; unmatched junction nucleotides: 13. CDR1 and CDR2 from the germline V gene are MDHEN and SYDVKM. The CDR3 runs to 16 residues. The CDR3: CASSLAGGDHAWTQYF. Written as DNA, the CDR3 is TGTGCCAGCAGTTTAGCGGGGGGCGATCACGCGTGGACGCAGTATTTT.

J is TRBJ1-5 and V is TRBV9, with D perhaps matching TRBD1 (6 bases). Germline CDR1 reads SGDLS; CDR2 reads YYNGEE. CDR3 size: 14 residues. V lost 3 bases, J lost 2 bases, and 9 bases lay in between. CDR3 DNA: TGTGCCAGCAGCGGGGGGCATGGCAATCAGCCCCAGCATTTT. Its translation is CASSGGHGNQPQHF.

This clone was seen a handful of times. J is TRBJ1-2 and V is TRBV7-2; D is unclear. The germline V gene has CDR1 SGHTA and CDR2 FQGNSA. The V and J ends lost 4 bases and 5 bases respectively, with 8 bases between them. This CDR3 comprises 12 residues. In DNA, the CDR3 is TGTGCCAGCAGCTCACAGCGGTATGGCTACACCTTC. Protein: CASSSQRYGYTF.